The 4 T cell receptor beta chains reported below all come from one sample, sequenced in a study of CD8 T cells in Susac syndrome (dated by TCRdb to about 2019). The library came from the immunoSEQ multiplex PCR assay. RNA was extracted using the RNeasy kit, and roughly 0.45 to 1 ug of the RNA was reverse transcribed with random hexamers. The public reads were reanalyzed by TCRdb: fastp trimming at Q25, MiXCR alignment, in-frame beta chains only. Rows with one shared CDR3 protein collapse into an entry with the most common genes and DNA. The sample has about 27,000 distinct CDR3 sequences on record, 94% of them singletons. Clones ranked in the top ten supply around 0.3% of the sample. Source material: CD8+ T cells from PBMCs. The receptor source for this set is a human donor in good health.

This clonotype was recorded only once. The gene calls are TRBV7-2 and TRBJ2-3; 7 positions match TRBD1. This CDR3 contains 14 residues. V lost 5 bases to trimming and J lost 6 bases; unmatched junction nucleotides: 8. Germline lookup yields CDR1 SGHTA and CDR2 FQGNSA. The chain's CDR3 is CASSPQTGRDTQYF. In DNA, the CDR3 is TGTGCCAGCAGCCCTCAGACAGGGCGGGATACGCAGTATTTT.

The genes are TRBV7-2 and TRBJ2-3, with D tentatively TRBD1 (6 bases). This CDR3 has 17 amino acids. V lost 5 bases to trimming and J lost 0 bases, with 18 bases between them. Per the germline V gene, CDR1 is SGHTA and CDR2 is FQGNSA. CDR3 DNA sequence: TGTGCCAGCAGCCCGCCGCCCCAGGGGTGGAGCACAGATACGCAGTATTTT. Amino acid sequence: CASSPPPQGWSTDTQYF. The entire variable domain, with the rest obtained from reference TRBV7-2 and TRBJ2-3, is as follows: GAGVSQSPSNKVTEKGKDVELRCDPISGHTALYWYRQSLGQGLEFLIYFQGNSAPDKSGLPSDRFSAERTGGSVSTLTIQRTQQEDSAVYLCASSPPPQGWSTDTQYFGPGTRLTVL.

This clonotype showed up just once. The chain combines TRBV4-3 with TRBJ2-7; D unresolved. Germline V gene lookup returns CDR1 LGHNA and CDR2 YSLEER. This CDR3 has 15 residues. V was clipped by 2 bases and J by 3 bases, with 14 bases between them. CDR3: CASSQYSGPHYEQYF. In DNA form, the CDR3 reads TGCGCCAGCAGCCAATACTCCGGGCCCCACTACGAGCAGTACTTC.

The V call is TRBV6-2 or TRBV6-3, the J call TRBJ2-7; the match to TRBD1 covers 7 bases. Germline lookup yields CDR1 MNHEY and CDR2 SVGEGT. The CDR3 length is 15 residues. The V segment lost 4 bases and the J segment 7 bases; nucleotides outside the gene matches: 13. The CDR3 nucleotides are TGTGCCAGCAGTTCTCCGACAAGGGGGCAGGAGGAGCAGTACTTC. Its protein product is CASSSPTRGQEEQYF.